This entry describes one TCR beta chain. Its antigen is as yet unknown. The CDR3 spans 17 residues. In germline, CDR1 is SGHRS, CDR2 YFSETQ. The junction had 7 bases not matched to a gene; V was cut back by 3 bases and J by 0 bases. The data are from a study of response to subunit inactivated influenza vaccine. Study-wide results and caveats: New T cells are recruited in small numbers by each seasonal influenza vaccination, according to the authors' suggestion.

TCRdb reprocessed the RT-PCR reads via MiXCR and lists one record per CDR3 protein. The sample includes 700,000 to 800,000 distinct CDR3 sequences, under 20% of them seen just once. The source of this sequence is a man aged 50 or older who received an inactivated influenza vaccine. This chain connects TRBV5-1 to TRBJ2-3; TRBD1 agrees at 10 bases. The material sequenced was PBMCs from blood, taken roughly 5 days after vaccination. CDR3 nucleotide sequence: TGCGCCAGCAGCTCGCAGGGGACAGGGGTTAGCACAGATACGCAGTATTTT. It specifies CASSSQGTGVSTDTQYF.